This T cell receptor beta chain appears in the sequencing data of a study of blood T cell repertoires in COVID-19. The assay was immunoSEQ multiplex PCR, and TCRdb's table has in-frame clones only and misses some. This table has some 340,000 clones, under 85% appearing once. Per germline, CDR1 SGHNT and CDR2 YENEEA. This CDR3 contains 15 residues. V was clipped by 3 bases and J by 2 bases, with 8 bases between them. Participants spanned ages about 18 to 89 years and resided in some 22 US areas. The sequencing input was PBMCs or T cells enriched from blood (not recorded which). The rearrangement uses TRBV11-3 and TRBJ2-6, with D perhaps TRBD2 (7 bases). This TCR was sampled from a woman aged 45-65 years who had recovered from COVID-19. DNA of the CDR3: TGTGCCAGCAGCTTCGGGGGGCCTGGGGCCAACGTCCTGACTTTC. As protein: CASSFGGPGANVLTF.